Below are 15 T cell receptor beta chains sequenced from a single sample in a study of cytomegalovirus exposure and HLA in healthy donors (dated by TCRdb to about 2017). Library generation was performed with the immunoSEQ multiplex PCR assay. For the multiplex PCR, a mixture combining 60 forward primers for TCR Vbeta segments and 13 reverse primers for TCR Jbeta segments was used. TCRdb obtained this table from immuneACCESS and retained in-frame rearrangements with V and J assigned. These tables miss some clones; where compared with another copy, unresolved V genes account for less than half of the shortfall, and the remainder is unexplained. For this sample the table gives over 110,000 clones, of which about four fifths were detected only once. Roughly 5.6% of the sample is taken by the ten largest. Sequencing input: PBMCs. These receptors were taken from a woman aged 40 to 50 in good health and CMV-seropositive.

This clone was recorded a few times. The gene calls are TRBV2 and TRBJ2-2; TRBD2 aligns across 7 bases. V gave up 4 bases and J gave up 8 bases; unmatched junction bases: 7. Germline CDR1 reads SNHLY; CDR2 reads FYNNEI. The CDR3 spans 14 residues. For the CDR3, the DNA is TGTGCCAGCAGTGGGGACTACCATCGTGGGGAGCTGTTTTTT. Amino acid sequence: CASSGDYHRGELFF.

The rearrangement links TRBV25-1 to TRBJ1-6; TRBD1 might be the D (5 bases). V was shortened by 3 bases and J by 10 bases, with 16 bases between the two germline ends. This CDR3 region has 15 residues. Germline V lookup: CDR1 MGHDK, CDR2 SYGVNS. For the CDR3, the DNA is TGTGCCAGCAGTGATGGCCGGCAGGGTCAATCACCCCTCCACTTT. Protein product: CASSDGRQGQSPLHF.

This clone was detected only a few times. The chain recombines TRBV28 with TRBJ1-4, with a weak D call TRBD1 (6 bases). Trimming removed 4 bases at V and 4 bases at J, with 16 bases between. The CDR3 totals 16 residues. Germline assignment: CDR1 MDHEN and CDR2 SYDVKM. The CDR3 bases are TGTGCCAGCAGTTCCCACAACGGACAGAATAATGAAAAACTGTTTTTT. Amino acids: CASSSHNGQNNEKLFF.

Concerning this clone: Within the sample, other DNA sequences also encode this same CDR3. The chain has TRBV5-6 and TRBJ2-7; a possible D gene is TRBD2 (6 bases). This CDR3 contains 14 residues. V lost 2 bases to trimming and J lost 3 bases, with 12 bases between them. Germline V gene data show CDR1 as SGHDT and CDR2 as YYEEEE. CDR3 coding DNA: TGTGCCAGCAGCTTTGGCGGGGTAAGCTACGAGCAGTACTTC. This gives the protein CASSFGGVSYEQYF.

V is TRBV4-2 and J is TRBJ2-7; 7 bases agree with TRBD2. Trimming took 0 bases from V and 5 from J; bases not matched to a gene: 10. CDR3 size: 16 residues. Germline V gives CDR1 LGHNA, CDR2 YNFKEQ. CDR3 nucleotides: TGTGCCAGCAGCCAAGATAGGGTGGCGGGAGATCACGAGCAGTACTTC. Amino acid sequence: CASSQDRVAGDHEQYF.

The chain combines TRBV11-3 with TRBJ1-5; D might be TRBD1 (5 bases). The CDR3 is made up of 13 amino acids. V was pared by 6 bases and J by 7 bases, with 13 bases between. Germline V gene sequence: CDR1 SGHNT, CDR2 YENEEA. CDR3 sequence reads: CASSYDRDQPQHF. CDR3 nucleotides: TGTGCCAGCAGTTATGACAGAGACCAGCCCCAGCATTTT.

The V and J genes are TRBV5-6 and TRBJ1-3; D remains ambiguous. Germline CDR1 SGHDT, CDR2 YYEEEE. The CDR3 covers 15 residues. V was clipped by 6 bases and J by 0 bases, with 13 bases between them. The CDR3 DNA reads TGTGCCAGCATCAACTCGGGTAGCTCTGGAAACACCATATATTTT. Protein product: CASINSGSSGNTIYF.

The chain has TRBV6-6 and TRBJ2-3; 9 nucleotides align to TRBD1. V lost 6 bases to trimming and J lost 5 bases; unmatched junction nucleotides: 3. Germline V gene sequence: CDR1 MNHNY, CDR2 SVGAGI (reference sequence). This CDR3 has 13 amino acids. The CDR3 loop is CASRVTGGDTQYF. CDR3 bases: TGTGCCAGCAGGGTGACAGGGGGAGATACGCAGTATTTT.

V gene TRBV20-1 combines with J gene TRBJ2-7, with a weak D call TRBD2 (5 bases). V dropped 4 bases and J dropped 2 bases, with 6 bases sitting between them. CDR1 and CDR2 (germline): DFQATT, SNEGSKA (reference sequence). There are 11 residues in the CDR3. CDR3 in DNA: TGCAGTGCTACCGGGACCTACGAGCAGTACTTC. Translating it yields CSATGTYEQYF.

The chain carries TRBV27 and TRBJ1-1; no clear D gene. CDR1 and CDR2 (germline): MNHEY, SMNVEV (reference sequence). This CDR3 comprises 12 residues. V lost 8 bases and J 4 bases, leaving 11 bases between the germline ends. For the CDR3, the DNA is TGTGCCAGCGGCCGGGTGGGCACTGAAGCTTTCTTT. It encodes CASGRVGTEAFF.

The V gene is TRBV28, the J gene TRBJ1-6; D unclear. Trimming cost V 5 bases and J 8 bases, with 16 bases left between them. The CDR3 length is 15 residues. Germline loops: CDR1 MDHEN, CDR2 SYDVKM. The CDR3 DNA follows: TGTGCCAGCAGTGGCAGTGAGGCGCTGGATTCACCCCTCCACTTT. This sequence encodes CASSGSEALDSPLHF.

The J gene is TRBJ2-2, the V gene TRBV5-1, with no clear D. CDR1 SGHRS and CDR2 YFSETQ come from the germline V gene. Trimming stripped 2 bases from V and 0 bases from J, with 8 bases between. CDR3 length: 15 residues. The CDR3: CASSFSGSNTGELFF. CDR3 nucleotide sequence: TGCGCCAGCAGCTTCTCCGGGTCGAACACCGGGGAGCTGTTTTTT.

The rearrangement uses TRBV27 and TRBJ1-6; D not certain. CDR1 and CDR2 (germline): MNHEY, SMNVEV (reference sequence). The CDR3 loop spans 14 amino acids. V was shortened by 8 bases and J by 3 bases, with 11 bases between the two germline ends. The CDR3 coding sequence is TGTGCCAGCTCTGAGGGAAACTATAATTCACCCCTCCACTTT. As protein: CASSEGNYNSPLHF.

This rearrangement joins TRBV6-1 to TRBJ1-5; a weak D match, TRBD1 (5 bases). V gave up 8 bases and J gave up 0 bases, with 8 bases separating them. The CDR3 consists of 13 residues. Germline V lookup: CDR1 MNHNS, CDR2 SASEGT. For the CDR3, the DNA is TGTGCCAGCGGGGCCGTTAGCAATCAGCCCCAGCATTTT. Its protein is CASGAVSNQPQHF.

The CDR3 bases are TGTGCCAGCAGCAAATCCGCAGGGCGGTATGGCTACACCTTC. Amino acids: CASSKSAGRYGYTF. V and J are TRBV21-1 and TRBJ1-2; the table's TRBD1 call for D was not verified on the DNA. TRBV21-1 is termed a pseudogene. The CDR3 extends over 14 amino acids.